The sequence of this TCR beta chain was determined in a study of T-cell reconstitution after alpha-beta-depleted transplantation in children. Findings and limits, study-wide: By about two months after transplant, alpha-beta T cells reportedly arose from several hundred graft clones that had expanded.

Comments on this clonotype: The antigen is unknown.

Molecular barcoding with unique molecular identifiers was used for the TCRbeta library. TCRdb analysed the PCR reads with MiXCR anew, one entry per CDR3 protein. The sample comprises 300,000 to 400,000 distinct CDR3 sequences, 15% to 20% of which are singletons, and around 38% rests with the top ten. This TCR was sampled from a male patient aged 2-15 years who had a stem cell transplant for acute lymphoblastic leukemia, so the T cells may come from the graft donor. The sequencing used PBMCs, mostly from graft donor cells, collected 360 days after TCRalphabeta/CD19-depleted stem cell transplant.

The CDR3 bases are TGTGCCAGCAGTTTTAAATCCACCGGGGAGCTGTTTTTT. Protein sequence: CASSFKSTGELFF. The chain joins TRBV12-3 or TRBV12-4 to TRBJ2-2; D is unclear. The CDR3 runs 13 residues. The ends were cut back, 3 bases at V and 4 bases at J, with 6 bases in the middle.